This T cell receptor beta chain came from a study of cytomegalovirus exposure and HLA in healthy donors. Study-level points and caveats: There were a few CMV-associated chains whose specificity for CMV antigens was confirmed in vitro.

This CDR3 is 18 amino acids long. The germline V gene encodes CDR1 MGHRA and CDR2 YSYEKL. V shed 1 base, J shed 4 bases, and the junction held 10 bases outside the gene matches. TCRdb's copy holds only in-frame clones and misses some; the assay was immunoSEQ multiplex PCR. The table lists about 95,000 clones, roughly 85% of them singletons. Regarding this clone: Its antigen is not known.

J is TRBJ2-1 and V is TRBV4-1, with 10 nucleotides matching TRBD2. The source of this sequence is a young man in good health and CMV-seropositive. Sequencing input: PBMCs. The CDR3 is CASSQAESGTSVYNEQFF. Here the CDR3 DNA reads TGCGCCAGCAGCCAAGCCGAGTCGGGGACTAGCGTATACAATGAGCAGTTCTTC.